A selection of T cell receptor beta chains follows, all from one sample in a study of T cell repertoires in cytomegalovirus infection. TCRdb independently ran MiXCR on the reads; one entry per CDR3 protein. This sample has 250,000 or so distinct CDR3 sequences, with 9% to 15% found just once. Material for sequencing was PBMCs. The source of these receptors is a human donor in good health (CMV status not recorded). Some clones in this sample may be carry-over from other donors' samples. CDR3s include the opening cysteine and the closing phenylalanine or tryptophan. The D gene is left open where the match is weak. Size is stated for part of the rows, as once, few or many counts, or as a class when the clone is expanded.

D gene | J gene | clone size | V gene | CDR3 DNA | CDR3 protein
TRBD2 | TRBJ2-1 | many | TRBV27 | TGTGCCAGCAAGTATCGACTAGCGGGAGGAGTAGGCAATGAGCAGTTCTTC | CASKYRLAGGVGNEQFF
TRBD2 | TRBJ2-2 | many | TRBV6-2/TRBV6-3 | TGTGCCAGCAGTTACCTTGACGGGGGGATTGGCACCGGGGAGCTGTTTTTT | CASSYLDGGIGTGELFF
TRBD2 | TRBJ2-5 | NA | TRBV29-1 | TGCAGCCTACTAGCGGGTGGGGGGGCCCAGTACTTC | CSLLAGGGAQYF
NA | TRBJ1-2 | NA | TRBV7-9 | TGTGCCACCGTAACCTATGGCTACACCTTC | CATVTYGYTF
NA | TRBJ1-5 | NA | TRBV6-6 | TGTGCCAGCAGTTACCGCATAGGCCAGCCCCAGCATTTT | CASSYRIGQPQHF
NA | TRBJ1-6 | many | TRBV7-2 | TGTGCCAGCAGCTTAGACCGGGTCTCACCCCTCCACTTT | CASSLDRVSPLHF
NA | TRBJ2-5 | few | TRBV12-3/TRBV12-4 | TGTGCCAGCAGCAACCGGGACAACCAAGAGACCCAGTACTTC | CASSNRDNQETQYF
TRBD1 | TRBJ1-1 | many | TRBV7-2 | TGTGCCAGCAGCTTAGAGGGGGGCAGGGGGCGGGTGGGAACTGAAGCTTTCTTT | CASSLEGGRGRVGTEAFF
TRBD2 | TRBJ2-5 | few | TRBV20-1 | TGCAGTGCCCGCGCGGGGGACCTTCAAGAGACCCAGTACTTC | CSARAGDLQETQYF
TRBD2 | TRBJ2-5 | few | TRBV20-1 | TGCAGTGCCAATGGGGGGGGAGAAGAGACCCAGTACTTC | CSANGGGEETQYF
TRBD2 | TRBJ2-1 | few | TRBV3-1 | TGTGCCAGCAGCCGGACTAGCGGGGGTTACAATGAGCAGTTCTTC | CASSRTSGGYNEQFF
NA | TRBJ2-7 | many | TRBV29-1 | TGCAGCGTTGGACTATCCTACGAGCAGTACTTC | CSVGLSYEQYF
TRBD2 | TRBJ2-7 | NA | TRBV20-1 | TGCAGTGCTATAAGCGGGAGGGTTTTGGGGGAGCAGTACTTC | CSAISGRVLGEQYF
TRBD1 | TRBJ1-6 | NA | TRBV11-3 | TGTGCCAGCAGCCCCTCCGGGACAGGGTATAATTCACCCCTCCACTTT | CASSPSGTGYNSPLHF
NA | TRBJ1-2 | NA | TRBV18 | TGTGCCAGCTCACCATATCCAGTGGACTATGGCTACACCTTC | CASSPYPVDYGYTF
TRBD2 | TRBJ2-1 | few | TRBV7-9 | TGTGCCAGCAGCTTAGCGAGACTAGCGGGAGCGAATGAGCAGTTCTTC | CASSLARLAGANEQFF
TRBD1 | TRBJ2-1 | many | TRBV12-3/TRBV12-4 | TGTGCCAGCAGTTCCCCGGGACAGGGCAACTACAATGAGCAGTTCTTC | CASSSPGQGNYNEQFF
NA | TRBJ1-1 | few | TRBV5-1 | TGCGCCAGCAGCTTGGGGGTCGGGTTGAACACTGAAGCTTTCTTT | CASSLGVGLNTEAFF
NA | TRBJ1-1 | NA | TRBV6-5 | TGTGCCAGCAGTTACGATCCAGATCCGAACACTGAAGCTTTCTTT | CASSYDPDPNTEAFF
NA | TRBJ1-1 | many | TRBV11-3 | TGTGCCAGCAGCCGGGCCCCGAACACTGAAGCTTTCTTT | CASSRAPNTEAFF
NA | TRBJ1-1 | many | TRBV6-2/TRBV6-3 | TGTGCCAGCAGTTTTCTCATTTTGAACACTGAAGCTTTCTTT | CASSFLILNTEAFF
TRBD1 | TRBJ1-5 | few | TRBV4-3 | TGCGCCAGCAGCCAAGAAGGGGGGACAGGGTACCAGCCCCAGCATTTT | CASSQEGGTGYQPQHF
NA | TRBJ2-5 | NA | TRBV19 | TGTGCCAGTAGTATTTTGGGCGGATTCCAAGAGACCCAGTACTTC | CASSILGGFQETQYF
TRBD1 | TRBJ2-7 | many | TRBV19 | TGTGCCACGGGACAGGGATCGGGGCGGGAGCAGTACTTC | CATGQGSGREQYF
NA | TRBJ2-2 | few | TRBV7-9 | TGTGCCAGCAGCTTACCCGGGGTGAACACCGGGGAGCTGTTTTTT | CASSLPGVNTGELFF
NA | TRBJ1-5 | NA | TRBV29-1 | TGCAGCGTTGAAGATCGACTGGGACAGCCCCAGCATTTT | CSVEDRLGQPQHF
NA | TRBJ2-1 | NA | TRBV6-1 | TGTGCCAGAATTCGGACCGTGAATGAGCAGTTCTTC | CARIRTVNEQFF
NA | TRBJ1-5 | NA | TRBV19 | TGTGCCAGTAGTATCCAAGGGGAACAGCCCCAGCATTTT | CASSIQGEQPQHF
NA | TRBJ2-5 | NA | TRBV28 | TGTGCCAGCCGCAGGGGGGGGCTTATAGAGACCCAGTACTTC | CASRRGGLIETQYF
NA | TRBJ2-7 | many | TRBV7-2 | TGTGCCAGCAGCCCTAACGGGCTAACCTACGAGCAGTACTTC | CASSPNGLTYEQYF
TRBD1 | TRBJ2-5 | many | TRBV11-3 | TGTGCCAGCAGCTTAGGACAGGGAATGGAAGAGACCCAGTACTTC | CASSLGQGMEETQYF
TRBD2 | TRBJ2-1 | many | TRBV19 | TGTGCCAGTAGTATGCTAGCGGGAGCAATGGATGAGCAGTTCTTC | CASSMLAGAMDEQFF
NA | TRBJ2-5 | NA | TRBV4-2 | TGTGCCAGCAGCCCGAGCTGGGGAGAGACCCAGTACTTC | CASSPSWGETQYF
NA | TRBJ2-6 | NA | TRBV6-1 | TGTGCCAGCATATTCCCCCATTCCGCTGGGGCCAACGTCCTGACTTTC | CASIFPHSAGANVLTF
TRBD1 | TRBJ1-2 | few | TRBV20-1 | TGCAGTGCTGGGACAGGGGGCGCAAGTGGCTACACCTTC | CSAGTGGASGYTF
NA | TRBJ2-7 | many | TRBV29-1 | TGCAGCATGACAGGCGATACCTACGAGCAGTACTTC | CSMTGDTYEQYF
TRBD2 | TRBJ2-5 | many | TRBV7-2 | TGTGCCAGCAGCCCCGGGGGGGGGGCCAGAGAGACCCAGTACTTC | CASSPGGGARETQYF
NA | TRBJ2-2 | many | TRBV15 | TGTGCCACCAGCAGAGATCAGGGGACCGGGGAGCTGTTTTTT | CATSRDQGTGELFF
NA | TRBJ2-4 | few | TRBV5-1 | TGCGCCAGCAGCTTCGGTGGAAGGAACATTCAGTACTTC | CASSFGGRNIQYF
NA | TRBJ1-2 | few | TRBV11-2 | TGTGCCAGCAGCCATACCGGGCCCGGGGCCTATATCGGCTACACCTTC | CASSHTGPGAYIGYTF
TRBD1 | TRBJ1-2 | many | TRBV20-1 | TGCAGTGCTAGAGCCCCAGGGGGCGCCTATGGCTACACCTTC | CSARAPGGAYGYTF
NA | TRBJ1-2 | many | TRBV7-2 | TGTGCCAGCACCCCGCCAGGGCACTACTATGGCTACACCTTC | CASTPPGHYYGYTF
NA | TRBJ2-7 | many | TRBV7-2 | TGTGCCAGCAGTCGCCAGGGGCAGGGCGAGCAGTACTTC | CASSRQGQGEQYF
NA | TRBJ2-5 | many | TRBV6-1 | TGTGCCAGCAGTGTAGGGTTTCGAGAGACCCAGTACTTC | CASSVGFRETQYF
TRBD1 | TRBJ2-1 | NA | TRBV7-8 | TGTGCCAGCAGCCACTCTGACAGGGTCTCCTACAATGATCAGTTCTTC | CASSHSDRVSYNDQFF
NA | TRBJ2-1 | NA | TRBV4-3 | TGCGCCAGCAGCCAGTCGCCAGGGGATGGTGAGCAGTTCTTC | CASSQSPGDGEQFF
TRBD2 | TRBJ2-1 | many | TRBV7-2 | TGTGCCAGCAGCTCTAGCGGGGGCCTAAACAATGAGCAGTTCTTC | CASSSSGGLNNEQFF
NA | TRBJ2-3 | many | TRBV24-1 | TGTGCCACCAGTGATTTTTGGGAGGATACGCAGTATTTT | CATSDFWEDTQYF